These T cell receptor beta chains were read from a single sample in a study of T-cell reconstitution after alpha-beta-depleted transplantation in children. MiXCR, applied by TCRdb to the PCR reads, yields one record per CDR3 protein. Among approximately 300,000 distinct CDR3 sequences listed, roughly 7.8% were seen once. The material was peripheral blood, obtained 360 days after TCRalphabeta/CD19-depleted stem cell transplant. The source of these receptors is a female patient aged 2-10 years who had a stem cell transplant for Fanconi anemia, so the T cells may come from the graft donor. The CDR3 runs from the conserved cysteine through the conserved F or W. Each record gives: J gene, V gene, clone size, D gene, CDR3 DNA, CDR3 protein. The D gene is left open where the match is weak. For some rows the clone size is stated as once, few or many, or as a class when expanded; others skip it.

J: TRBJ2-2
V: TRBV5-6
size: many
D: TRBD2
DNA: TGTGCCAGCAGCATCCTAGCGGGGGGGCTGAACACCGGGGAGCTGTTTTTT
CDR3: CASSILAGGLNTGELFF

J: TRBJ1-4
V: TRBV28
size: NA
D: NA
DNA: TGTGCCAGCAGCCGGGACCCAGCGGCGACTAATGAAAAACTGTTTTTT
CDR3: CASSRDPAATNEKLFF

J: TRBJ2-1
V: TRBV20-1
size: many
D: NA
DNA: TGCAGTGCCGTTAAAATGGGGGATGAGCAGTTCTTC
CDR3: CSAVKMGDEQFF

J: TRBJ2-5
V: TRBV7-2
size: many
D: TRBD1
DNA: TGTGCCAGCAGCTTCGGACAGGGAGAGACCCAGTACTTC
CDR3: CASSFGQGETQYF

J: TRBJ1-5
V: TRBV29-1
size: many
D: NA
DNA: TGCAGCGTTGAACAGGGAGAAAATCAGCCCCAGCATTTT
CDR3: CSVEQGENQPQHF

J: TRBJ2-6
V: TRBV10-3
size: many
D: TRBD1
DNA: TGTGCCACCCGGGACAGGGACTACTCTGGGGCCAACGTCCTGACTTTC
CDR3: CATRDRDYSGANVLTF

J: TRBJ1-3
V: TRBV6-2/TRBV6-3
size: few
D: NA
DNA: TGTGCCAGCAGCCGTCCGGGGTCTGGAAACACCATATATTTT
CDR3: CASSRPGSGNTIYF

J: TRBJ2-1
V: TRBV2
size: many
D: TRBD2
DNA: TGTGCCTCTCGAGGTCTAGCGGGGGGGCTCAATAACAATGAGCAGTTCTTC
CDR3: CASRGLAGGLNNNEQFF

J: TRBJ1-2
V: TRBV12-3/TRBV12-4
size: many
D: TRBD1
DNA: TGTGCCAGCAGTCAGACAGGGTACTATGGCTACACCTTC
CDR3: CASSQTGYYGYTF

J: TRBJ2-1
V: TRBV25-1
size: many
D: NA
DNA: TGTGCCAGCAGTGAATATGATGAGCAGTTCTTC
CDR3: CASSEYDEQFF

J: TRBJ2-7
V: TRBV30
size: NA
D: NA
DNA: TGTGCCTGCAGCTGGAGGATAGGGAAGGGCAACGAGCAGTACTTC
CDR3: CACSWRIGKGNEQYF

J: TRBJ2-5
V: TRBV5-1
size: many
D: TRBD2
DNA: TGCGCCAGCAGCTTGGCTAGCGGCCAAGAGACCCAGTACTTC
CDR3: CASSLASGQETQYF

J: TRBJ1-1
V: TRBV7-9
size: NA
D: NA
DNA: TGTGCCAGCAGCTTAGCGCTACGGATGAACACTGAAGCTTTCTTT
CDR3: CASSLALRMNTEAFF

J: TRBJ2-5
V: TRBV5-8
size: NA
D: NA
DNA: TGTGCCAGCAGCAAAGTCCTGGGCGGAGAGACCCAGTACTTC
CDR3: CASSKVLGGETQYF

J: TRBJ2-2
V: TRBV11-3
size: few
D: NA
DNA: TGTGCCAGCAGCTCCAGGGGCCTGGACACCGGGGAGCTGTTTTTT
CDR3: CASSSRGLDTGELFF

J: TRBJ1-3
V: TRBV20-1
size: NA
D: NA
DNA: TGCAGTGCTCCGCAGGGGGGAAACACCATATATTTT
CDR3: CSAPQGGNTIYF

J: TRBJ2-1
V: TRBV9
size: few
D: TRBD2
DNA: TGTGCCAGCAGCGTAGGTAGCGGGGGCTACCCCTCCTACAATGAGCAGTTCTTC
CDR3: CASSVGSGGYPSYNEQFF

J: TRBJ1-5
V: TRBV24-1
size: many
D: TRBD1
DNA: TGTGCCACCAGTGACGCTACAGGGGCGCAGCCCCAGCATTTT
CDR3: CATSDATGAQPQHF

J: TRBJ2-7
V: TRBV11-2
size: few
D: NA
DNA: TGTGCCAGCAGCTTAATCTCCTCCGGGACTTCATCCTACGAGCAGTACTTC
CDR3: CASSLISSGTSSYEQYF

J: TRBJ2-7
V: TRBV6-1
size: NA
D: NA
DNA: TGTGCCAGCTCATTCAAAGCCGGCGAGCAGTACTTC
CDR3: CASSFKAGEQYF

J: TRBJ2-2
V: TRBV7-2
size: few
D: NA
DNA: TGTGCCAGCAGCCGAGAGGGGGTCAGGGCCCACACCGGGGAGCTGTTTTTT
CDR3: CASSREGVRAHTGELFF

J: TRBJ2-1
V: TRBV19
size: NA
D: NA
DNA: TGTGCCAGTAGTATTCGAGAGGTCACCTACAATGAGCAGTTCTTC
CDR3: CASSIREVTYNEQFF

J: TRBJ2-3
V: TRBV7-2
size: few
D: TRBD2
DNA: TGTGCCAGCAGCTCAGCTAGCGGCCAAATATCGGAGGAAACAGATACGCAGTATTTT
CDR3: CASSSASGQISEETDTQYF

J: TRBJ2-7
V: TRBV29-1
size: many
D: NA
DNA: TGCAGCGTTGGTGAAACCTACGAGCAGTACTTC
CDR3: CSVGETYEQYF

J: TRBJ2-4
V: TRBV7-8
size: NA
D: TRBD1
DNA: TGTGCCAGCAGCCCCGGGACAGGGGTTGGTTTGAGCCTTCAAAACACTCAGTACTTC
CDR3: CASSPGTGVGLSLQNTQYF

J: TRBJ1-1
V: TRBV5-1
size: many
D: NA
DNA: TGCGCCAGCAGCTTGGCCCCGGAGAACACTGAAGCTTTCTTT
CDR3: CASSLAPENTEAFF

J: TRBJ1-4
V: TRBV29-1
size: many
D: NA
DNA: TGCAGCGCTGGGGCCGTCGAAAAACTGTTTTTT
CDR3: CSAGAVEKLFF

J: TRBJ1-3
V: TRBV11-2
size: NA
D: NA
DNA: TGTGCCAGCAGCTTAGTTAGTGGCCCTTCTGGAAACACCATATATTTT
CDR3: CASSLVSGPSGNTIYF

J: TRBJ2-1
V: TRBV11-2
size: few
D: NA
DNA: TGTGCCAGCAGCTTTACCTCCGTCGGGAGTAGGTATGAGCAGTTCTTC
CDR3: CASSFTSVGSRYEQFF

J: TRBJ2-1
V: TRBV20-1
size: many
D: TRBD2
DNA: TGCAGTGCTACGGGACTAGCGGGAGGCAGTGAGCAGTTCTTC
CDR3: CSATGLAGGSEQFF

J: TRBJ2-3
V: TRBV6-1
size: many
D: TRBD1
DNA: TGTGCCAGCAGACCCGACAGGGGAGGCACAGATACGCAGTATTTT
CDR3: CASRPDRGGTDTQYF

J: TRBJ2-7
V: TRBV2
size: NA
D: NA
DNA: TGTGCCAGCATGACTTATACTTTGACGGGTAGAACTGACGAGCAGTACTTC
CDR3: CASMTYTLTGRTDEQYF

J: TRBJ2-3
V: TRBV5-1
size: few
D: NA
DNA: TGCGCCAGCAGCTTGGTACCCCCTAGCGCTAGCACAGATACGCAGTATTTT
CDR3: CASSLVPPSASTDTQYF

J: TRBJ2-3
V: TRBV28
size: many
D: NA
DNA: TGTGCCAGCAGTTACGATGCCCCAGGGGCAAATACGCAGTATTTT
CDR3: CASSYDAPGANTQYF

J: TRBJ2-3
V: TRBV28
size: few
D: NA
DNA: TGTGCCAGCAGTTTACCTAAAATGGGGGGCTCTCGAGATACGCAGTATTTT
CDR3: CASSLPKMGGSRDTQYF

J: TRBJ2-5
V: TRBV6-1
size: few
D: NA
DNA: TGTGCCAGCAGGCGTCAGGGCGGGGAGACCCAGTACTTC
CDR3: CASRRQGGETQYF

J: TRBJ1-1
V: TRBV5-1
size: NA
D: NA
DNA: TGCGCCAGCAGCTTGGTGGGACTTCGGGGCGCTGAAGCTTTCTTT
CDR3: CASSLVGLRGAEAFF

J: TRBJ2-4
V: TRBV11-2
size: NA
D: TRBD1
DNA: TGTGCCAGCAGCTTAGGGACAGGGGGCGCAGACATTCAGTACTTC
CDR3: CASSLGTGGADIQYF

J: TRBJ1-5
V: TRBV7-2
size: many
D: NA
DNA: TGTGCCAGCAGCCTTGGACAGAGATTCAATCAGCCCCAGCATTTT
CDR3: CASSLGQRFNQPQHF

J: TRBJ2-6
V: TRBV18
size: many
D: NA
DNA: TGTGCCAGCTCACCCGAGCTACAAACAAGCGTCCTGACTTTC
CDR3: CASSPELQTSVLTF

J: TRBJ2-1
V: TRBV4-1
size: NA
D: TRBD2
DNA: TGCGCCAGCAGCCAAAGTCGACTAGCGGGGGTGAAGATCTACAATGAGCAGTTCTTC
CDR3: CASSQSRLAGVKIYNEQFF

J: TRBJ1-2
V: TRBV28
size: many
D: NA
DNA: TGTGCCAGCAGGGGAGACTATGGCTACACCTTC
CDR3: CASRGDYGYTF